This is a list of T cell receptor beta chains from one sample in a study of blood T cells in healthy people across ages. MiXCR was run by TCRdb on the 5' RACE reads, yielding one entry per CDR3 protein. The table has around 1,800,000 distinct CDR3 sequences, approximately 40% seen once. The material sequenced was blood. These receptors were obtained from a human donor in good health. The CDR3 runs from the conserved cysteine through the conserved F or W. D genes are given only for firm matches. Expanded clones get a size class; other rows say once, few or many, or leave the size out.

V	J	length	D	size	DNA	CDR3
TRBV20-1	TRBJ2-3	14	TRBD2	NA	TGCAGTGCTCCGGAGCGGGGGCGCACAGATACGCAGTATTTT	CSAPERGRTDTQYF
TRBV6-5	TRBJ1-1	14	NA	few	TGTGCCAGCAGTTACTGGGGATCGAACACTGAAGCTTTCTTT	CASSYWGSNTEAFF
TRBV12-5	TRBJ1-2	18	NA	once	TGTGCTAGTGGTTTGGTACTTGAGGACAGCCACCGTAACTATGGCTACACCTTC	CASGLVLEDSHRNYGYTF
TRBV20-1	TRBJ2-3	16	TRBD2	NA	TGCAGTGCCAGCCCATTAGCGGGGGCCCTTAGGGATACGCAGTATTTT	CSASPLAGALRDTQYF
TRBV20-1	TRBJ2-5	14	TRBD2	NA	TGCAGTGCTACAACGGCTAGCGGGGAAGAGACCCAGTACTTC	CSATTASGEETQYF
TRBV4-3	TRBJ2-5	14	TRBD1	few	TGCGCCAGCAGCCAAGTACAGGGGGCGAGTGAGCAGTACTTC	CASSQVQGASEQYF
TRBV7-2	TRBJ2-5	14	NA	NA	TGTGCCAGCAGCTTAGTACCCGGAAAAGAGACCCAGTACTTC	CASSLVPGKETQYF
TRBV20-1	TRBJ1-2	14	TRBD1	NA	TGCAGTGCTAGACCCGGGACAGGGGTCGATGGCTACACCTTC	CSARPGTGVDGYTF
TRBV10-3	TRBJ2-3	14	NA	few	TGTGCCATCAGTGAGTCGCAGAAGCCAGATACGCAGTATTTT	CAISESQKPDTQYF
TRBV28	TRBJ2-3	18	NA	NA	TGTGCCAGCAGTAAACCGACAGTACGACGATTGAGCACAGATACGCAGTATTTT	CASSKPTVRRLSTDTQYF